This T cell receptor (beta chain) was sequenced for a study of graft-versus-host responses after intestinal transplantation. This clone was recorded once. Its target is unknown. The method was immunoSEQ multiplex PCR; TCRdb's version includes in-frame clones alone and lacks a portion of them. This table has about 86,000 clones, more than 85% appearing once. V lost 0 bases to trimming and J lost 5 bases, with 10 bases between them. The germline gives CDR1 LGHNA, CDR2 YSLEER. CDR3 length: 14 residues. V and J are TRBV4-3 and TRBJ1-1, with D possibly being TRBD1 (5 bases). This TCR was recovered from a human donor who received an intestinal transplant. The sample in question was unstimulated CD8+ T cells sorted from spleen or lymph node cells, obtained before intestinal transplant. The CDR3 DNA reads TGCGCCAGCAGCCAAGACGTAAGGGGAACTGAAGCTTTCTTT. It specifies CASSQDVRGTEAFF.